This record concerns one T cell receptor beta chain sequence. Its antigen target is currently unknown. No much larger clonotype is one base removed from it; base qualities were not supplied. The CDR3 runs 16 residues from the cysteine to the phenylalanine. Kept here is only the CDR3 DNA, which spans 48 bases and is read in frame from base 1. V is pared back by 3 bases and J by 0 bases, with 12 bases lying between the germline termini. CDR1 is given as KGHSH and CDR2 as LQKENI, both from the germline V gene. The data were taken from a study of OX40 agonist ivuxolimab in advanced cancers. Context from the whole study: Ivuxolimab was a fully human IgG2 agonistic monoclonal antibody targeting the costimulatory receptor OX40 (CD134). The point of sequencing TCRbeta in the periphery was to test whether ivuxolimab changed TCR sequence diversity and drove clonal T-cell expansion. Patients were allowed to have had prior anti-PD-1, anti-PD-L1 or anti-CTLA-4 therapy, and approximately 43% of the dose-escalation patients had previously received checkpoint inhibitors. Of the approximately 50 patients in dose escalation, approximately 20 had hepatocellular carcinoma, some 15 had melanoma, 9 had renal cell carcinoma and 9 had head and neck cancer. Intravenous ivuxolimab was administered to patients every 2 weeks at six dose levels: 0.01, 0.1, 0.3, 1.5, 3 and 10 mg/kg. The dose-escalation cohort was 82.7% male with a mean age of approximately 59 years, ranging from roughly 20 to 80. Partial responses occurred in three dose-escalation patients: two with cutaneous melanoma and one with hepatocellular carcinoma. The paper covers the monotherapy dose-escalation part of the phase I ivuxolimab trial, which included N of about 56 patients.

For sequencing of the TCRbeta CDR3 region, genomic DNA was extracted from the sorted cells. TCRbeta CDR3 regions were sequenced using the immunoSEQ Assay. TCRdb holds this immuneACCESS table with in-frame rearrangements only. Some clones are missing; in checked studies, unresolved V genes explain under half, and the rest has no known cause. In all, the sample holds under 40,000 clones, and 89% of those were seen once. The top ten constitute roughly 1% of the sample. The trial excluded patients who had a history of autoimmune disease or who were on systemic immunosuppression. Peripheral blood for TCR sequencing was collected from all dose cohorts at baseline, on cycle 4 day 1, and on cycle 7 day 1. The samples were taken from a phase I, first-in-human, multicenter, open-label dose-escalation trial of ivuxolimab. Adults with locally advanced or metastatic melanoma, renal cell carcinoma, hepatocellular carcinoma or head and neck squamous cell carcinoma were enrolled in the trial. CD4+ and CD8+ T cells were sorted separately from peripheral blood before TCR sequencing.

What the research found in general, with its limitations: On average, CD8+ T cells showed more expanded clones than CD4+ T cells after ivuxolimab. At doses from 0.1 to 3.0 mg/kg, clonal expansion was seen in both CD4+ and CD8+ blood T cells between baseline and week 6. Low levels of normalized T-cell clonal expansion were also shown by some nonresponding patients. Partial responders in the 0.1-3.0 mg/kg groups had among the lowest normalized peripheral clonal expansion, especially among CD8+ T cells. Which antigens the clonally expanded peripheral T cells were specific for was not determined.

The sample here was CD4+ or CD8+ T cells sorted from blood, taken in a trial of the OX40 agonist ivuxolimab. The rearranged segments are TRBV18 and TRBJ1-3; a tentative D call is TRBD1 (6 bases match). The sequence was obtained from an adult with an advanced solid tumor such as melanoma, head and neck, liver or kidney cancer. The CDR3 region: CASSPSTGYSGNTIYF. The DNA is TGTGCCAGCTCACCTTCGACAGGATACTCTGGAAACACCATATATTTT.